This TCR beta chain originates from a study of OX40 agonist ivuxolimab in advanced cancers. Study in general: Age averaged 60 years (range roughly 20 to 90), and around 78% were male.

Regarding the study as a whole: Certain nonresponding patients likewise had low normalized T-cell clonal expansion.

There are 15 residues in the CDR3. CDR1 and CDR2 (germline): SGHKS, YYEKEE (reference sequence). V dropped 4 bases and J dropped 2 bases, with 15 bases sitting between them. In the case of this clone: Its specificity is not known.

Profiling relied on immunoSEQ multiplex PCR, and the TCRdb table lists in-frame clones only, not all of them. The table has about 42,000 clones, 86% seen once; the top ten hold roughly a fifth. Baseline, cycle 4 day 1, and cycle 7 day 1 were the blood sampling points. The source material was CD4+ or CD8+ T cells sorted from blood, sampled in a trial of the OX40 agonist ivuxolimab. This clonotype was obtained from an adult with an advanced solid tumor such as melanoma, head and neck, liver or kidney cancer. V gene TRBV5-5 combines with J gene TRBJ1-2; D unresolved. CDR3 nucleotide sequence: TGTGCCAGCAGCGGATCGGAGTTTTCAAACTATGGCTACACCTTC. Residues: CASSGSEFSNYGYTF.